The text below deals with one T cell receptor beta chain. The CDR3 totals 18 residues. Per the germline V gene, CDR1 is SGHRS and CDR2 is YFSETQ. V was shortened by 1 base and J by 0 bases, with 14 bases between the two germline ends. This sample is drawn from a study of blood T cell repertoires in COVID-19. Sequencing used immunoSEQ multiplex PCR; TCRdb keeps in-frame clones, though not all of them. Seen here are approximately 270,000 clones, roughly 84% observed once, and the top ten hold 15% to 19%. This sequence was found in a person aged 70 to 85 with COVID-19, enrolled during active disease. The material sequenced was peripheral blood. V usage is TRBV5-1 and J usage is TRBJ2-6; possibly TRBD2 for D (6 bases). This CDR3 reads CASSLPPGVSSGANVLTF. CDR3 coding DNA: TGCGCCAGCAGCTTGCCTCCGGGGGTTAGCTCTGGGGCCAACGTCCTGACTTTC. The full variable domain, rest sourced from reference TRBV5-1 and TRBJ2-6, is KAGVTQTPRYLIKTRGQQVTLSCSPISGHRSVSWYQQTPGQGLQFLFEYFSETQRNKGNFPGRFSGRQFSNSRSEMNVSTLELGDSALYLCASSLPPGVSSGANVLTFGAGSRLTVL.